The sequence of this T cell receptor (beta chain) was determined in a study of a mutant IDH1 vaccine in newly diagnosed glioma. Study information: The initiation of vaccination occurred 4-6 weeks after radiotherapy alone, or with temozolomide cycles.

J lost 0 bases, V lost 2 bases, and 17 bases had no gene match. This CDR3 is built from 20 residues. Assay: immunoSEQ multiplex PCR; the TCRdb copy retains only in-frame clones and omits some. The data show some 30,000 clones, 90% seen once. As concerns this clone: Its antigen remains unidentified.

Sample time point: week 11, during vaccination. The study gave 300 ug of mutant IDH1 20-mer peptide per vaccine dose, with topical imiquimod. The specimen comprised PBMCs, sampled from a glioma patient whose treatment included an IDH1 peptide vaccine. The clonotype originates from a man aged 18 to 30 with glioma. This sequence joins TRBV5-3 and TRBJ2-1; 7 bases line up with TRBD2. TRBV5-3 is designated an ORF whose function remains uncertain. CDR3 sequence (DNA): TGTGCCAGAAGCTTTATTCAAGCGGGAAGAAAACCGAGCTCCTACAATGAGCAGTTCTTC. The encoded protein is CARSFIQAGRKPSSYNEQFF.